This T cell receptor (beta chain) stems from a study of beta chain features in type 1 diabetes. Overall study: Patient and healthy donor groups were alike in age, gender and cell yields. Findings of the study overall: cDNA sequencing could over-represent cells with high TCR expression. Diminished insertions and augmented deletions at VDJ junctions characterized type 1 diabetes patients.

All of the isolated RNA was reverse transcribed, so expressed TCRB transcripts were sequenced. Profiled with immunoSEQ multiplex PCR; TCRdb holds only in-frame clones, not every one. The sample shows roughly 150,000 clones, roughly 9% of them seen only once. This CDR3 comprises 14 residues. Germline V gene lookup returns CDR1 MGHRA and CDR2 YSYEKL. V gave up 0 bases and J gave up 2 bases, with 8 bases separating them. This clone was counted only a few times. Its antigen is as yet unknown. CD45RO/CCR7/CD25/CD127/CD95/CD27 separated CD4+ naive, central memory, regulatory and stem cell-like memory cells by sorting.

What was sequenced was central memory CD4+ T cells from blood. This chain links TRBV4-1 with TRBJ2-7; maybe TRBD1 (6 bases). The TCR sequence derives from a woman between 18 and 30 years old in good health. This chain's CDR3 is CASSQDDRPYEQYF. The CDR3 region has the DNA TGCGCCAGCAGCCAAGACGACAGGCCCTACGAGCAGTACTTC.